A selection of T cell receptor beta chains follows, all from one sample in a study of blood T cell repertoires in COVID-19. The repertoire was sequenced with immunoSEQ multiplex PCR; TCRdb's copy has only in-frame clones and lacks some. The data show about 200,000 clones, around four fifths seen once. Input material: peripheral blood. These receptors all stem from a human donor with acute or convalescent COVID-19. The donor label of this sample is uncertain. Both conserved end residues are part of each CDR3. A D gene is named only where the DNA matches it firmly. Clone size appears in some rows only: once, few, many, or a class for an expanded clone.

v_call	clone_size	d_call	j_call	cdr3_nt	cdr3_aa
TRBV9	once	-	TRBJ2-2	TGTGCCAGCAGCGTCAACATTAACACCGGGGAGCTGTTTTTT	CASSVNINTGELFF
TRBV27	-	TRBD1	TRBJ1-1	TGTGCCAGCAGTCGTACAGGGGAGAGAACTGAAGCTTTCTTT	CASSRTGERTEAFF
TRBV20-1	few	-	TRBJ1-2	TGCAGTGCTCCAGACAATTATGGCTACACCTTC	CSAPDNYGYTF
TRBV3-1/TRBV3-2	-	TRBD2	TRBJ2-1	TGTGCCAGCAGCCAATGGCTAGCGGGCAACAATGAGCAGTTCTTC	CASSQWLAGNNEQFF
TRBV11-2	-	TRBD1	TRBJ2-7	TGTGCCAGCAGCTCCCGGGACAGCCTAAATTACGAGCAGTACTTC	CASSSRDSLNYEQYF
TRBV5-1	-	TRBD1	TRBJ2-1	TGCGCCAGCAGCCCGGGACAGGGGGTCTACAATGAGCAGTTCTTC	CASSPGQGVYNEQFF
TRBV10-3	-	-	TRBJ1-1	TGTGCCACAGAAGGGGTCGGGAGCACTGAAGCTTTCTTT	CATEGVGSTEAFF
TRBV19	-	TRBD1	TRBJ1-5	TGTGCCAGTAAAACCGGGACAGGTAGTTTGGGCAATCAGCCCCAGCATTTT	CASKTGTGSLGNQPQHF
TRBV6-1	few	-	TRBJ1-2	TGTGCCAGCAGTGACCCATCTCAGGCGCTCCTCTATGGCTACACCTTC	CASSDPSQALLYGYTF
TRBV6-1	-	-	TRBJ1-1	TGTGCCAGCAGTGAACTGGGGCCCACTGAAGCTTTCTTT	CASSELGPTEAFF
TRBV7-9	-	-	TRBJ1-2	TGTGCCAGCAGCTTAGCGTGGGGGGATGGCTACACCTTC	CASSLAWGDGYTF
TRBV6-5	-	TRBD2	TRBJ2-1	TGTGCCAGCGGAGCGGGACCGGGAAACAATGAGCAGTTCTTC	CASGAGPGNNEQFF
TRBV27	-	-	TRBJ1-5	TGTGCCAGCAGAGGCGGGAATAGCAATCAGCCCCAGCATTTT	CASRGGNSNQPQHF
TRBV5-5	-	TRBD1	TRBJ2-7	TGTGCCAGCAGCCCACTTGCCGGGACAGGGTCGTTATACGAGCAGTACTTC	CASSPLAGTGSLYEQYF
TRBV11-2	-	-	TRBJ1-1	TGTGCCAGCAGCGATCGGTTGAACACTGAAGCTTTCTTT	CASSDRLNTEAFF
TRBV7-3	-	TRBD1	TRBJ2-3	TGTGCCAGCAGCTTAACCTCCCAGACAGGGACAGGTGGCCCGCTAGGCACAGATACGCAGTATTTT	CASSLTSQTGTGGPLGTDTQYF